This entry is about one TCR beta chain. The J segment lost 3 bases and the V segment lost 0 bases, leaving 4 bases of the junction unmatched. The germline V gene has CDR1 SGHDT and CDR2 YYEEEE. The CDR3 covers 15 residues. The data belong to a study of shared T cell receptors in the human thymus. The repertoire was sequenced with immunoSEQ multiplex PCR; TCRdb's copy has only in-frame clones and lacks some. The profile shows just under 550,000 clones, around 82% of them singletons. The sample was also linked to a second study, of human thymus T cells. That study reports: The thymus tissue came from resections taken during corrective heart surgery.

This receptor was obtained from a boy younger than two with a congenital heart defect. V is TRBV5-6 and J is TRBJ2-7; 9 positions agree with TRBD1. The sample consisted of thymocytes. CDR3 sequence: CASSLERTGDYEQYF. In nucleotides, the CDR3 is TGTGCCAGCAGCTTGGAACGGACAGGGGACTACGAGCAGTACTTC.